This entry lists 19 T cell receptor beta chains sequenced from one sample in a study of vaccination effects on CD4 cells after COVID-19. TCRdb's table, derived via immunoSEQ multiplex PCR, lists solely in-frame clones and lacks some. The data contain some 30,000 clones, 55% to 70% of them seen just once; the ten biggest clones take up nearly 9%. Before any sequencing was done, the ViraFEST assay used viral peptide pools to expand antigen-specific CD4+ T cells. Subsequent to a culture period of under 11 days, CD4+ T cells were isolated. Of the BNT162b2 and mRNA-1273 vaccines, participants received two doses of one or the other. Their target antigens are unknown. The sequenced sample was CD4+ T cells from PBMCs cultured with SARS-CoV-2 spike peptides, obtained after COVID-19 vaccination. These receptors originate from a human donor who received a COVID-19 vaccine.

The J gene is TRBJ2-7, the V gene TRBV18; D possibly uses TRBD1 or TRBD2 (5 bases each). CDR1 is KGHSH, CDR2 LQKENI, per germline. V lost 6 bases and J 2 bases, leaving 11 bases between the germline ends. This CDR3 is 13 amino acids long. The CDR3 DNA reads as TGTGCCAGCTCCCTTGGGGGTCCCTACGAGCAGTACTTC. This codes for CASSLGGPYEQYF.

The gene calls are TRBV6-5 and TRBJ2-6; unclear D gene. This CDR3 spans 15 amino acids. Germline-derived CDR1 and CDR2 are MNHEY and SVGAGI. V lost 6 bases and J 5 bases, leaving 14 bases between the germline ends. The CDR3 bases are TGTGCCAGCAGCAAGGACCGAGATAGGGCCAACGTCCTGACTTTC. As protein: CASSKDRDRANVLTF.

This chain joins TRBV27 and TRBJ2-5; D is possibly TRBD1 (5 bases). Looked up from germline, CDR1 is MNHEY and CDR2 is SMNVEV (reference sequence). The CDR3 has 13 amino acids. V lost 3 bases to trimming and J lost 0 bases, with 5 bases between them. This chain's CDR3 is CASSFRDQETQYF. The CDR3 DNA is TGTGCCAGCAGTTTCAGGGACCAAGAGACCCAGTACTTC.

This clone was seen a handful of times. The chain employs TRBV6-5 and TRBJ1-2, with D tentatively TRBD1 (6 bases). Trimming removed 2 bases from V and 8 bases from J, with 9 bases in between. The V gene's germline CDR1 is MNHEY and CDR2 SVGAGI. The CDR3 loop spans 12 amino acids. Here the CDR3 reads CASSYRGAGYTF. CDR3 coding DNA: TGTGCCAGCAGTTACCGGGGGGCCGGCTACACCTTC.

The genes are TRBV3-1 (or the pseudogene TRBV3-2) and TRBJ2-1; 11 bases are shared with TRBD2. The V and J ends lost 3 bases and 9 bases, in that order; junction bases with no gene match: 4. The CDR3 is 14 amino acids. CDR1 is LGHDT, CDR2 YNNKEL, per germline (reference sequence). The CDR3 loop is CASSHVGTSGEQFF. CDR3 nucleotide sequence: TGTGCCAGCAGCCACGTAGGGACTAGCGGTGAGCAGTTCTTC.

The chain employs TRBV29-1 and TRBJ1-1; perhaps TRBD1 as D (6 bases). V was clipped by 5 bases and J by 0 bases, with 13 bases between them. The CDR3 contains 14 residues. Germline values: CDR1 SQVTM, CDR2 ANQGSEA. The CDR3 loop is CSVLSDSLNTEAFF. The CDR3 DNA reads as TGCAGCGTTCTTTCGGACAGCCTGAACACTGAAGCTTTCTTT.

This chain uses TRBV15 with TRBJ1-2; 8 nucleotides agree with TRBD1. Germline lookup yields CDR1 LNHNV and CDR2 YYDKDF (reference sequence). The ends lost 5 bases at V and 8 bases at J; junction bases unmatched: 7. The CDR3 has 13 residues. CDR3 protein: CATSRQGARGYTF. Written as DNA, the CDR3 is TGTGCCACCAGCCGTCAGGGGGCTCGGGGCTACACCTTC.

The gene calls are TRBV4-2 and TRBJ2-7, with D maybe TRBD2 (6 bases). CDR3 length equals 14 residues. Trimming took 0 bases from V and 7 from J, leaving 13 bases between them. Germline CDR1 LGHNA, CDR2 YNFKEQ. The CDR3 protein is CASSQEAGSREQYF. CDR3 in DNA: TGTGCCAGCAGCCAAGAGGCGGGGTCTCGGGAGCAGTACTTC.

The chain employs TRBV2 and TRBJ1-5; D uncertain. Trimming took off 3 bases at V and 7 bases at J, with 13 bases between the two ends. CDR1 and CDR2 (germline): SNHLY, FYNNEI. The CDR3 runs to 14 residues. The CDR3 sequence is CASSEFAGAQPQHF. The CDR3 nucleotides are TGTGCCAGCAGTGAGTTCGCAGGTGCACAGCCCCAGCATTTT.

This clone has a handful of counts. J is TRBJ1-2 and V is TRBV2; the D gene is possibly TRBD1 (5 bases). Germline lookup yields CDR1 SNHLY and CDR2 FYNNEI. V lost 5 bases to trimming and J lost 3 bases, with 7 bases between them. CDR3 size: 12 residues. The CDR3 DNA is TGTGCCAGCAGTCCAGGGTACTATGGCTACACCTTC. It translates to CASSPGYYGYTF.

The chain employs TRBV5-4 and TRBJ2-7, with 9 positions matching TRBD2. V shed 5 bases, J shed 7 bases, and the junction held 13 bases outside the gene matches. This CDR3 is built from 15 residues. The germline V gene has CDR1 SGHNT and CDR2 YYREEE (reference sequence). The CDR3 bases are TGTGCCAGCAGACTAGAATTAGCGGGAGAAGGGGAGCAGTACTTC. It yields the protein CASRLELAGEGEQYF.

The chain recombines TRBV19 with TRBJ2-2, with 7 positions matching TRBD2. There are 15 residues in the CDR3. Germline trimming cut 6 bases from V and 2 bases from J; bases unmatched to any gene: 6. The germline CDR1 and CDR2 sequences are LNHDA and SQIVND (reference sequence). The CDR3 region has the DNA TGTGCCAGTAGATTAGCGGGTTCAAACACCGGGGAGCTGTTTTTT. Translating gives CASRLAGSNTGELFF.

The chain is built from TRBV12-3 or TRBV12-4 and TRBJ2-7; no definite D call. The V gene lost 5 bases and the J gene lost 6 bases, with 11 bases spanning the gap. The CDR3 spans 12 residues. The CDR3 spells CASSPPFGEQYF. CDR3 in DNA: TGTGCCAGCAGTCCACCCTTCGGCGAGCAGTACTTC.

This clone has a single count. The chain links TRBV14 to TRBJ1-6; TRBD1 agrees at 9 bases. The CDR3 loop spans 19 amino acids. Trimming removed 1 base from V and 9 bases from J; junction bases left unmatched: 16. From germline, CDR1 is SGHDN and CDR2 FVKESK. CDR3 residues: CASSQVSGQGFNSRSPLHF. The CDR3 DNA reads as TGTGCCAGCAGCCAAGTTTCAGGACAGGGGTTCAATTCTCGTTCACCCCTCCACTTT.

The chain combines TRBV6-1 with TRBJ2-2; D tentatively reads TRBD1 or TRBD2 (5 bases each). Germline CDR1 and CDR2: MNHNS and SASEGT. The CDR3 contains 14 residues. Trimming cost V 1 base and J 6 bases, with 9 bases left between them. CDR3 in DNA: TGTGCCAGCAGTGAAGTGGGACCGGCCGGGGAGCTGTTTTTT. Protein product: CASSEVGPAGELFF.

V is TRBV5-1 and J is TRBJ2-2; D is unresolved. The ends were cut back, 0 bases at V and 0 bases at J, with 9 bases in the middle. Germline-derived CDR1 and CDR2 are SGHRS and YFSETQ. The CDR3 is made up of 16 amino acids. Here the CDR3 DNA reads TGCGCCAGCAGCTTGGATGTGGGATCGAACACCGGGGAGCTGTTTTTT. It yields the protein CASSLDVGSNTGELFF.

This sequence joins TRBV4-2 and TRBJ2-3; D is possibly TRBD2 (6 bases). CDR3 length equals 17 residues. Trimming pared 1 base from V and 2 bases from J, leaving 16 bases between. Germline CDR1 reads LGHNA; CDR2 reads YNFKEQ. The CDR3 coding sequence is TGTGCCAGCAGCCAAGGTAGTAGCGGCTTAAACACAGATACGCAGTATTTT. It translates to CASSQGSSGLNTDTQYF.

The chain joins TRBV21-1 to TRBJ2-5; the D call in the table, TRBD1, was not verified against the DNA. TRBV21-1 is classified as a pseudogene. CDR3 length: 18 amino acids. For the CDR3, the DNA is TGTGCCAGCAGCAAAGCGGGAGCCTCGGACAGGGGAGCCGAGACCCAGTACTTC. Translation: CASSKAGASDRGAETQYF.

This clone was found once. The CDR3: CASSLAGRDGNTIYF. Written as DNA, the CDR3 is TGTGCCAGCAGCTTGGCCGGCAGGGATGGAAACACCATATATTTT. This chain joins TRBV5-4 and TRBJ1-3; weak D call: TRBD1 (5 bases). Germline values: CDR1 SGHNT, CDR2 YYREEE (reference sequence). The CDR3 extends over 15 amino acids. V dropped 0 bases and J dropped 3 bases, with 10 bases sitting between them.